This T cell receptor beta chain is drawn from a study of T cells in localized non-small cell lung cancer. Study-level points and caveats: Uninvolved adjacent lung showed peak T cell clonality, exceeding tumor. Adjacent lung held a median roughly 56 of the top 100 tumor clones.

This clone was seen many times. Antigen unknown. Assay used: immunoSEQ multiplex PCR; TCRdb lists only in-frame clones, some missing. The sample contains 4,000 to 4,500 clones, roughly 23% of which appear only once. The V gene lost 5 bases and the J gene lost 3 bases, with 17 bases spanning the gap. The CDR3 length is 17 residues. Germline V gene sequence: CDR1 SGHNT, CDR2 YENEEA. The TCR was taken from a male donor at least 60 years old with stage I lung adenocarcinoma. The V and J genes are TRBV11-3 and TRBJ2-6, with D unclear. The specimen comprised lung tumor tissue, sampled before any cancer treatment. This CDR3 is CASSPVVGPVGANVLTF. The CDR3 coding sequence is TGTGCCAGCAGCCCCGTGGTAGGGCCGGTTGGGGCCAACGTCCTGACTTTC.